A selection of T cell receptor beta chains follows, all from one sample in a study of response to subunit inactivated influenza vaccine. TCRdb ran MiXCR on the RT-PCR reads and lists one entry per CDR3 protein. The sample records some 850,000 distinct CDR3 sequences, less than 20% being singletons. The specimen comprised PBMCs from blood, sampled around 5 days after vaccination. The receptors stem from a man between 45 and 60 years old who received an inactivated influenza vaccine. Each CDR3 is given with its conserved first and last residue. The order of the fields is J gene, D gene, CDR3 length, clone size, V gene, CDR3 DNA, CDR3 protein. A D gene is named only where the DNA matches it firmly. The size entry is marked missing in some rows and otherwise reads once, few, many or a size class.

>TRBJ1-2|TRBD1|14|NA|TRBV29-1
TGCAGCGTTGTCGTCAGGGGGGTAGGTGATGGCTACACCTTC
CSVVVRGVGDGYTF
>TRBJ2-4|NA|12|few|TRBV30
TGTGCCTGGACAGGGGTCAAAAACATTCAGTACTTC
CAWTGVKNIQYF
>TRBJ1-2|NA|17|NA|TRBV18
TGTGCCAGCTCCCGGACGACAGCCACTACGGATAACTATGGCTACACCTTC
CASSRTTATTDNYGYTF
>TRBJ2-3|TRBD2|17|NA|TRBV6-1
TGTGCCAGCAGTGAAGGGCCGGGACTAGAAATCACAGATACGCAGTATTTT
CASSEGPGLEITDTQYF
>TRBJ2-1|TRBD2|17|NA|TRBV24-1
TGTGCCACCAGTGATTGGGGGACTAGCGGGGTGGTCTATGAGCAGTTCTTC
CATSDWGTSGVVYEQFF
>TRBJ2-7|TRBD2|17|few|TRBV5-6
TGTGCCAGCAGCTATACTAGCGGGAGGGCCTCGAACTACGAGCAGTACTTC
CASSYTSGRASNYEQYF
>TRBJ2-5|TRBD2|18|few|TRBV6-5
TGTGCCAGCAGTTACTCGACCCCCCGGACTAGCGGGAAAGAGACCCAGTACTTC
CASSYSTPRTSGKETQYF
>TRBJ1-4|NA|13|NA|TRBV20-1
TGCAGTGCACTAGAGGGGATGGATGAAAAACTGTTTTTT
CSALEGMDEKLFF
>TRBJ2-1|NA|14|NA|TRBV5-1
TGCGCCAGCAGCTTCAGGCAGGCCCACAATGAGCAGTTCTTC
CASSFRQAHNEQFF
>TRBJ2-5|TRBD2|15|few|TRBV20-1
TGCAGTGCTAAGGTCGGGGGGGCCGTTGTAGAGACCCAGTACTTC
CSAKVGGAVVETQYF
>TRBJ2-5|NA|14|few|TRBV4-2
TGTGCCAGCAGCCAAATGGGAGTGGACGGGACCCAGTACTTC
CASSQMGVDGTQYF
>TRBJ2-5|TRBD2|15|NA|TRBV3-1
TGTGCCAGCAGCCTGGGACTAGCGCCTCAAGAGACCCAGTACTTC
CASSLGLAPQETQYF